The 12 T cell receptor beta chains given below trace back to one sample, sequenced in a study of blood T cell repertoires in COVID-19. Clones were read by immunoSEQ multiplex PCR, and TCRdb kept only the in-frame ones, dropping some. Of over 200,000 clones listed, roughly 80% are singletons. Sequenced: peripheral blood. These receptor sequences come from a woman at least 80 years old with active or convalescent COVID-19.

The V call is TRBV5-1, the J call TRBJ1-4; TRBD1 agrees at 9 bases. Germline V gene sequence: CDR1 SGHRS, CDR2 YFSETQ. This CDR3 is built from 17 residues. The V gene end was trimmed by 4 bases and the J gene end by 0 bases; junction bases not matched to a gene: 7. This chain's CDR3 is CASSGGQGFSTNEKLFF. In DNA, the CDR3 is TGCGCCAGCAGCGGGGGACAGGGTTTCTCAACTAATGAAAAACTGTTTTTT.

This clone was found a few times. DNA for the CDR3: TGCGCCAGCAGTACAGGGGTCAATCAGCCCCAGCATTTT. Residues: CASSTGVNQPQHF. The V call is TRBV4-3, the J call TRBJ1-5; 7 bases align to TRBD1. The CDR3 is 13 amino acids. From germline, CDR1 is LGHNA and CDR2 YSLEER. The ends lost 6 bases at V and 3 bases at J; junction bases unmatched: 2.

J is TRBJ1-4 and V is TRBV6-5; possibly TRBD1 for D (5 bases). The CDR3 runs to 14 residues. Trimming removed 2 bases from V and 5 bases from J, with 9 bases in between. Germline V CDR1 and CDR2: MNHEY, SVGAGI. CDR3: CASSYTRTNEKLFF. DNA of the CDR3: TGTGCCAGCAGTTACACGAGGACAAATGAAAAACTGTTTTTT.

The chain recombines TRBV5-4 with TRBJ1-4; D unclear. CDR1 is SGHNT, CDR2 YYREEE, per germline (reference sequence). The CDR3 sequence is 13 residues long. V was clipped by 4 bases and J by 11 bases, with 15 bases between them. CDR3 sequence: CASSADVGRKLFF. CDR3 coding DNA: TGTGCCAGCAGCGCCGACGTAGGGAGGAAACTGTTTTTT.

The V gene is TRBV7-2, the J gene TRBJ2-3; D may be TRBD2 (5 bases). V was cut by 1 base and J by 1 base, with 12 bases left in between. CDR1 and CDR2 (germline): SGHTA, FQGNSA. The CDR3 consists of 16 residues. The CDR3 DNA reads TGTGCCAGCAGCTTAGGGCGGGCCAGAGGCACAGATACGCAGTATTTT. It translates to CASSLGRARGTDTQYF.

The V and J genes are TRBV6-5 and TRBJ2-5, with 10 bases identical to TRBD2. J lost 1 base, V lost 2 bases, and 4 bases had no gene match. This CDR3 contains 16 residues. Germline lookup yields CDR1 MNHEY and CDR2 SVGAGI. CDR3 region: CASSYESGRVQETQYF. The CDR3 DNA is TGTGCCAGCAGTTACGAAAGCGGGAGGGTCCAAGAGACCCAGTACTTC.

CDR3 amino acids: CASMEGLAGYNEQFF. CDR3 in DNA: TGTGCCAGCATGGAGGGACTAGCGGGCTACAATGAGCAGTTCTTC. The chain is built from TRBV6-5 and TRBJ2-1; 12 bases agree with TRBD2. The V segment lost 7 bases and the J segment 3 bases; nucleotides outside the gene matches: 4. In germline, CDR1 is MNHEY, CDR2 SVGAGI. CDR3 length: 15 residues.

The chain links TRBV9 to TRBJ2-3, with D possibly being TRBD2 (5 bases). Trimming took off 4 bases at V and 0 bases at J, with 15 bases between the two ends. CDR3 size: 16 residues. Germline V lookup: CDR1 SGDLS, CDR2 YYNGEE. The chain's CDR3 is CASSPEAGLSTDTQYF. DNA for the CDR3: TGTGCCAGCAGCCCCGAGGCAGGACTTAGCACAGATACGCAGTATTTT.

The chain carries TRBV18 and TRBJ1-2; 9 bases match TRBD1. The CDR3 length is 15 residues. The germline gives CDR1 KGHSH, CDR2 LQKENI. V lost 6 bases to trimming and J lost 4 bases; unmatched junction nucleotides: 9. The CDR3, as DNA: TGTGCCAGCTCGCCTGAGGGACAGGGTGCCTATGGCTACACCTTC. It yields the protein CASSPEGQGAYGYTF.

In nucleotides, the CDR3 is TGTGCCAGCAGTCCCCTTCCAGGGGTGCAGTATTTT. Its protein is CASSPLPGVQYF. The V gene is TRBV12-3 or TRBV12-4, the J gene TRBJ2-3, with D perhaps matching TRBD1 (6 bases). The CDR3 extends over 12 amino acids. The V and J ends lost 5 bases and 11 bases respectively, with 14 bases between them.

This clone was counted between two and nine times. The rearrangement uses TRBV5-4 and TRBJ2-7, with 10 bases identical to TRBD2. Looked up from germline, CDR1 is SGHNT and CDR2 is YYREEE (reference sequence). Trimming took 0 bases from V and 0 from J; bases not matched to a gene: 3. This CDR3 is 16 amino acids long. As DNA, the CDR3 is TGTGCCAGCAGCTTGGATCCTAGCGGGAGCTCCTACGAGCAGTACTTC. Translated: CASSLDPSGSSYEQYF.

J is TRBJ1-4 and V is TRBV10-3, with 8 bases fitting TRBD1. The germline V gene has CDR1 ENHRY and CDR2 SYGVKD. The V gene end was trimmed by 10 bases and the J gene end by 6 bases; junction bases not matched to a gene: 4. The CDR3 has 12 amino acids. CDR3 protein: CATGQGYEKLFF. CDR3 DNA sequence: TGTGCCACCGGACAGGGATATGAAAAACTGTTTTTT.